This T cell receptor (beta chain) was recorded in a study of blood T cell repertoires in COVID-19. Overall study: The cDNA or gDNA used as material had been derived from T cells, B-cell-depleted T cells, or PBMCs.

Germline trimming cut 5 bases from V and 0 bases from J; bases unmatched to any gene: 5. Germline V gene lookup returns CDR1 SGHAT and CDR2 FQNNGV. This CDR3 is built from 15 residues. Generated by immunoSEQ multiplex PCR, the TCRdb table keeps only in-frame clones and is missing some. Here the sample spans about 42,000 clones, about 90% being singletons. The clonotype originates from a man in his fifties or sixties with active COVID-19. Sequencing was carried out using peripheral blood. The chain joins TRBV11-2 to TRBJ2-3; 7 bases are shared with TRBD1. For the CDR3, the DNA is TGTGCCAGCAGCGAGGGACAGAAAAGCACAGATACGCAGTATTTT. As protein: CASSEGQKSTDTQYF.